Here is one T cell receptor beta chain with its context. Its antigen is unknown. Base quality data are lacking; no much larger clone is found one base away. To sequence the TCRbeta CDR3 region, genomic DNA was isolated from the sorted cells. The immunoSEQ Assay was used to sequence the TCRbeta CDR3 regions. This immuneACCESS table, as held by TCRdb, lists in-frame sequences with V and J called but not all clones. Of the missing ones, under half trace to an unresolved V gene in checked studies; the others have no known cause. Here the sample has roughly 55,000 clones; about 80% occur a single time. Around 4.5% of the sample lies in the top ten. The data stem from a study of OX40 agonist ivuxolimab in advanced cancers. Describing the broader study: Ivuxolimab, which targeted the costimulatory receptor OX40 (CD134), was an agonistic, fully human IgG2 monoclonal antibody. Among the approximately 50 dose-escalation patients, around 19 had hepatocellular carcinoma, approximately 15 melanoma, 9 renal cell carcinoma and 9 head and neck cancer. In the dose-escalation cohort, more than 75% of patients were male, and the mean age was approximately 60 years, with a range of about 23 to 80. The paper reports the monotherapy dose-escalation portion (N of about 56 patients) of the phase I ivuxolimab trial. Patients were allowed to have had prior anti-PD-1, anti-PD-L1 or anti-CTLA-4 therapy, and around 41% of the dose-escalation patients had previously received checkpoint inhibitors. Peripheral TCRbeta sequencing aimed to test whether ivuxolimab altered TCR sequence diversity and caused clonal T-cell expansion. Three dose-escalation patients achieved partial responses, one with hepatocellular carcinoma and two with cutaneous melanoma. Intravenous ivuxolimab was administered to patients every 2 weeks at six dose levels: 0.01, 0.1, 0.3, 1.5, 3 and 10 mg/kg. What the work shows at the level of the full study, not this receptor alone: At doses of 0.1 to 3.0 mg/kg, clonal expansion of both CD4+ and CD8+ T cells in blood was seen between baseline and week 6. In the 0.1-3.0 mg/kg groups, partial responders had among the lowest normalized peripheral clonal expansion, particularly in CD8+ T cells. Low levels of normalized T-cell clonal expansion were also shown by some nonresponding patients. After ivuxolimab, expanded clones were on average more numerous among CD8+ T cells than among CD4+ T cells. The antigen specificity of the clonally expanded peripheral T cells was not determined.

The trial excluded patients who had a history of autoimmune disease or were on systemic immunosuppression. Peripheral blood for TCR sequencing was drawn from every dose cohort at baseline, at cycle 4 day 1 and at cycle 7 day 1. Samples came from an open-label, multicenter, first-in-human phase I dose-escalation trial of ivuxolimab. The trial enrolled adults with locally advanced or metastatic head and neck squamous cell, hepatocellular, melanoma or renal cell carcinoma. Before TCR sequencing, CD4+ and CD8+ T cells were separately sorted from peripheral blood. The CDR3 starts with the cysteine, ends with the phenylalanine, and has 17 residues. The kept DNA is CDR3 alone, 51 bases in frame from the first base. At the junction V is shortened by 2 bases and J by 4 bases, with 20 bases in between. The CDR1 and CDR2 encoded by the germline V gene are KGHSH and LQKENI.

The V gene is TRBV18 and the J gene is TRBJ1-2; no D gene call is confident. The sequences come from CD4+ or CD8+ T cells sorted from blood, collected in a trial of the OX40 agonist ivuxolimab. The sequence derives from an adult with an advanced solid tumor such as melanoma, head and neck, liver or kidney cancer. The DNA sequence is TGTGCCAGCTCACCAGCGGCACCTGAGACGGGCTCCTATGGCTACACCTTC. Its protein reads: CASSPAAPETGSYGYTF.